Below, 2 T cell receptor beta chains from the same sample are listed, as sequenced in a study of vaccination effects on CD4 cells after COVID-19. Here immunoSEQ multiplex PCR was the method, and the copy in TCRdb shows in-frame clones only, minus some. The sample carries under 50,000 clones, around 76% recorded once. These receptors lack a known antigen. Culture proceeded for 9 to 11 days, and CD4+ T cells were then isolated. The input for sequencing was CD4+ T cells from PBMCs cultured without peptide, taken before COVID-19 vaccination. These receptors were taken from a human donor who had a prior SARS-CoV-2 infection.

This clone has only one observation. This chain connects TRBV5-3 to TRBJ2-1; 9 nucleotides agree with TRBD2. TRBV5-3 is flagged as an ORF with uncertain function. This CDR3 comprises 15 residues. V lost 0 bases, J lost 5 bases, and 3 bases stayed unmatched. The CDR3 nucleotides are TGTGCCAGAAGCTTGGAGCGGGGGGCAGACAATGAGCAGTTCTTC. It translates to CARSLERGADNEQFF.

The CDR3 sequence: CASSNFRNTGELFF. CDR3 bases: TGTGCCAGCAGCAACTTCCGGAACACCGGGGAGCTGTTTTTT. This sequence joins TRBV7-9 and TRBJ2-2; D is unclear. Trimming took 5 bases from V and 1 from J, leaving 8 bases between them. Looked up from germline, CDR1 is SEHNR and CDR2 is FQNEAQ (reference sequence). The length of the CDR3 is 14 residues.